These 2 T cell receptor beta chains came from one sample sequenced in a study of cytomegalovirus exposure and HLA in healthy donors. PCR employed 60 Vbeta and 13 Jbeta primers. Libraries were prepared by immunoSEQ multiplex PCR; TCRdb keeps only in-frame clonotypes and omits some of them. The data show fewer than 180,000 clones, 60% to 85% seen once. Sequencing used PBMCs. The receptors shown here come from a man between 50 and 59 years old in good health and CMV-seropositive.

The chain links TRBV4-2 to TRBJ1-5; tentatively, D is TRBD1 (5 bases). CDR3 length: 15 residues. Germline loops: CDR1 LGHNA, CDR2 YNFKEQ. The ends were cut back, 4 bases at V and 1 base at J, with 11 bases in the middle. The CDR3 DNA sequence: TGTGCCAGCAGCCCTGGGGGGGGGAGCAATCAGCCCCAGCATTTT. This sequence encodes CASSPGGGSNQPQHF.

As regards this clone: A read error may account for a junction end that differs from germline. The CDR3 protein is CSSSPQGSEAFF. The CDR3 DNA sequence: TGTTCCAGCAGTCCCCAGGGGTCGGAAGCTTTCTTT. The chain employs TRBV7-9 and TRBJ1-1, with TRBD1 as a possible D gene (6 bases). Germline CDR1 and CDR2: SEHNR and FQNEAQ (reference sequence). This CDR3 is 12 amino acids long.